A single T cell receptor beta chain is shown here with its context. These data belong to a study of cytomegalovirus exposure and HLA in healthy donors. Looked up from germline, CDR1 is SGHRS and CDR2 is YFSETQ. The CDR3 spans 14 residues. This PCR relied on a set of 60 Vbeta primers and 13 Jbeta primers. Profiling relied on immunoSEQ multiplex PCR, and the TCRdb table lists in-frame clones only, not all of them. The profile covers approximately 150,000 clones, with 60% to 80% appearing a single time and under 2% taken by the ten largest. The TCR comes from a female donor in good health and CMV-seronegative. The sample comprised PBMCs. V usage is TRBV5-1 and J usage is TRBJ2-5; perhaps TRBD1 as D (6 bases). The end of the DNA aligns better with TRBJ2-7, so the J call may be wrong. The CDR3 DNA is TGCGCCAGCAGCTCGGACAGTCTTTCCTACGAGCAGTACTTC. It encodes CASSSDSLSYEQYF.